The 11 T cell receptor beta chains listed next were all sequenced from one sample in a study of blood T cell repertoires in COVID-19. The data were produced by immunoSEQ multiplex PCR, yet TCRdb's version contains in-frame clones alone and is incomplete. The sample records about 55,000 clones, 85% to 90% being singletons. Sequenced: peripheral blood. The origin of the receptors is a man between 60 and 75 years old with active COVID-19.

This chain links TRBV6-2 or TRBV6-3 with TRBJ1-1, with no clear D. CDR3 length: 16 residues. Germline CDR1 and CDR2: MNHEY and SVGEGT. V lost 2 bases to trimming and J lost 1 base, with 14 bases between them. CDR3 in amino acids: CASSYAIGFGNTEAFF. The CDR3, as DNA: TGTGCCAGCAGTTACGCTATCGGGTTTGGGAACACTGAAGCTTTCTTT.

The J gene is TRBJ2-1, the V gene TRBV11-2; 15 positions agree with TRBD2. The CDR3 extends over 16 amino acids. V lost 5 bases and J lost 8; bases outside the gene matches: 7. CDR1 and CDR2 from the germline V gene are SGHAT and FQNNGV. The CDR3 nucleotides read TGTGCCAGCAGCCTAAGGGGACTAGCGGGAGGTTATGAGCAGTTCTTC. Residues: CASSLRGLAGGYEQFF.

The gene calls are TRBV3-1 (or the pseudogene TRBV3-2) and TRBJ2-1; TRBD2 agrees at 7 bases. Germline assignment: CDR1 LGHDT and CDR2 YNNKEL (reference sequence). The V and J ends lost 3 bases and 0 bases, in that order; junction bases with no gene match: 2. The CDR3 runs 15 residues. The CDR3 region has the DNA TGTGCCAGCAGCCACGGCGGGAGCTCCTACAATGAGCAGTTCTTC. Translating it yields CASSHGGSSYNEQFF.

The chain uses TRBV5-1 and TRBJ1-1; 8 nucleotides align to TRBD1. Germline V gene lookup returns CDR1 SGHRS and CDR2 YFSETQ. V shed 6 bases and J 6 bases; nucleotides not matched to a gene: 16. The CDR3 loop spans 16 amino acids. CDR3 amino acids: CASTEGQGALRSEAFF. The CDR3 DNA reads TGCGCCAGCACCGAGGGGCAGGGGGCTTTGAGGTCTGAAGCTTTCTTT.

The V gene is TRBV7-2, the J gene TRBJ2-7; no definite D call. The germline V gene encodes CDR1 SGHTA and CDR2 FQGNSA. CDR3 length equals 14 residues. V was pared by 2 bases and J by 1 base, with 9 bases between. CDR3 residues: CASSLLGSSYEQYF. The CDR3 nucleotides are TGTGCCAGCAGCTTACTAGGTTCGTCCTACGAGCAGTACTTC.

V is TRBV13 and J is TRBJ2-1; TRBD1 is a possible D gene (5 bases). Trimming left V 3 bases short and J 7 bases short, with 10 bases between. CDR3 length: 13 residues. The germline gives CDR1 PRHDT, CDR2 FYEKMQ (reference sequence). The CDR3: CASSFRVENEQFF. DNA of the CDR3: TGTGCCAGCAGCTTCAGGGTAGAGAATGAGCAGTTCTTC. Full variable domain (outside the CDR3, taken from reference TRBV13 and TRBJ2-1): AAGVIQSPRHLIKEKRETATLKCYPIPRHDTVYWYQQGPGQDPQFLISFYEKMQSDKGSIPDRFSAQQFSDYHSELNMSSLELGDSALYFCASSFRVENEQFFGPGTRLTVL.

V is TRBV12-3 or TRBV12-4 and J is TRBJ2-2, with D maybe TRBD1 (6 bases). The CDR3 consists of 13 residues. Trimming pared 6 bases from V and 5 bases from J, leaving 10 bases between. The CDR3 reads CASSPGVTGELFF. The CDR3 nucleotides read TGTGCCAGCAGCCCAGGGGTAACCGGGGAGCTGTTTTTT.

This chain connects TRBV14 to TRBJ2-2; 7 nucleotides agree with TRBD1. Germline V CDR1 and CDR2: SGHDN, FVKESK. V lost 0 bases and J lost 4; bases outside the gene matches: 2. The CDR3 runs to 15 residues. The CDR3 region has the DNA TGTGCCAGCAGCCAAGATGCAGGGGGCACCGGGGAGCTGTTTTTT. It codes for CASSQDAGGTGELFF.

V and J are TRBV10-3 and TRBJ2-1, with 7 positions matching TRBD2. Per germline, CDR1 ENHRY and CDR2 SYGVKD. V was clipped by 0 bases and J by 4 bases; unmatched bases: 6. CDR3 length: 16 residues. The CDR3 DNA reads TGTGCCATCAGTGAGTCGGCGGGAGTGTCTTACAATGAGCAGTTCTTC. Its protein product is CAISESAGVSYNEQFF.

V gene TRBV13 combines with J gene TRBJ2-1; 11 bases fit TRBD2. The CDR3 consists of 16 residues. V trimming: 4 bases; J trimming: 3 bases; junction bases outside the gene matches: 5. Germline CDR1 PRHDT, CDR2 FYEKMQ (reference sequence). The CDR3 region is CASSYSTSGIYNEQFF. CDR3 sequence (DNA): TGTGCCAGCAGCTACTCGACTAGCGGGATCTACAATGAGCAGTTCTTC.

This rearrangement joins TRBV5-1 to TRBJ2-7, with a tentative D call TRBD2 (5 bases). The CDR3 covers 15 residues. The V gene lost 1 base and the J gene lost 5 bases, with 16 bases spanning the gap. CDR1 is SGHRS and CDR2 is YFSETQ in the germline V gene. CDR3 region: CASSLSLEGPHEQYF. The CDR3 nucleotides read TGCGCCAGCAGCTTGAGTCTCGAGGGTCCCCACGAGCAGTACTTC.